Following are 16 T cell receptor beta chains from one sample sequenced in a study of blood T cell repertoires in COVID-19. Sequencing was performed with immunoSEQ multiplex PCR; in TCRdb, only in-frame clones are kept and a portion is missing. The sample lists hundreds of thousands of clones, under 90% seen once, with about 2.3% in the top ten. Sequenced sample: peripheral blood. The receptors derive from a woman in her thirties or forties with active or convalescent COVID-19.

The chain recombines TRBV5-1 with TRBJ2-1, with D hard to call. Germline values: CDR1 SGHRS, CDR2 YFSETQ. This CDR3 region has 12 residues. The ends were cut back, 0 bases at V and 8 bases at J, with 6 bases in the middle. The CDR3 here is CASSLGHDEQFF. In DNA form, the CDR3 reads TGCGCCAGCAGCTTGGGACATGATGAGCAGTTCTTC.

This clone was counted between two and nine times. This sequence joins TRBV25-1 and TRBJ2-7; D is possibly TRBD1 (6 bases). V was shortened by 6 bases and J by 2 bases, with 17 bases between the two germline ends. The CDR3 has 15 residues. From germline, CDR1 is MGHDK and CDR2 SYGVNS. CDR3 sequence reads: CASSEGDRKTYEQYF. For the CDR3, the DNA is TGTGCCAGCAGCGAAGGCGACAGGAAGACCTACGAGCAGTACTTC.

This chain uses TRBV5-6 with TRBJ1-2; perhaps TRBD1 as D (5 bases). Trimming removed 1 base from V and 1 base from J, with 11 bases in between. Germline V gene sequence: CDR1 SGHDT, CDR2 YYEEEE. The CDR3 consists of 15 residues. CDR3 nucleotide sequence: TGTGCCAGCAGCTTGAAGCAGGGCTTTAACTATGGCTACACCTTC. Its protein product is CASSLKQGFNYGYTF.

The gene calls are TRBV30 and TRBJ2-6; a weak D match, TRBD1 (5 bases). The CDR3 covers 14 residues. Trimming removed 3 bases from V and 1 base from J, with 7 bases in between. Per germline, CDR1 GTSNPN and CDR2 SVGIG (reference sequence). The DNA of the CDR3 is TGTGCCTGGAGCGCAGGGTCTGGGGCCAACGTCCTGACTTTC. Protein product: CAWSAGSGANVLTF.

The chain links TRBV7-3 to TRBJ1-1; the D is unclear. Germline V gene data show CDR1 as SGHTA and CDR2 as FQGTGA. V was trimmed by 7 bases and J by 3 bases, leaving 15 bases between them. The CDR3 loop spans 14 amino acids. CDR3 sequence reads: CASTTEGSDTEAFF. The CDR3 DNA follows: TGTGCCAGCACGACCGAGGGATCTGACACTGAAGCTTTCTTT.

The rearrangement links TRBV6-6 to TRBJ2-7, with D tentatively TRBD1 (5 bases). V dropped 5 bases and J dropped 3 bases, with 20 bases sitting between them. Germline loops: CDR1 MNHNY, CDR2 SVGAGI (reference sequence). CDR3 size: 16 residues. CDR3 DNA: TGTGCCAGCAGTCGAGGAGCTGCCCTTCAGGGCTACGAGCAGTACTTC. It codes for CASSRGAALQGYEQYF.

The chain has TRBV11-3 and TRBJ2-7, with D possibly matching TRBD1 (6 bases). The CDR3 covers 14 residues. The V and J ends lost 4 bases and 1 base respectively, with 11 bases between them. CDR1 is SGHNT and CDR2 is YENEEA in the germline V gene. CDR3 protein: CASSSGRGSYEQYF. The CDR3 DNA follows: TGTGCCAGCAGCTCGGGTAGGGGGTCCTACGAGCAGTACTTC.

The chain joins TRBV7-8 to TRBJ1-1; D might be TRBD1 (5 bases). V lost 5 bases and J 6 bases, leaving 10 bases between the germline ends. Germline V lookup: CDR1 SGHVS, CDR2 FQNEAQ. There are 12 residues in the CDR3. The CDR3 reads CASSLRGAEAFF. In DNA form, the CDR3 reads TGTGCCAGCAGCCTTCGGGGGGCTGAAGCTTTCTTT.

In DNA, the CDR3 is TGTGCCATCAGTCCCGGTACTAGCGGGCGCTTCAATGAGCAGTTCTTC. Protein: CAISPGTSGRFNEQFF. The chain employs TRBV10-3 and TRBJ2-1; TRBD2 matches 9 bases. The CDR3 has 16 residues. Germline assignment: CDR1 ENHRY and CDR2 SYGVKD. With 5 bases clipped from V and 6 bases from J, the junction kept 11 bases outside the gene matches.

V gene TRBV14 combines with J gene TRBJ2-7, with 8 bases aligning to TRBD2. J lost 2 bases, V lost 5 bases, and 8 bases had no gene match. The germline V gene encodes CDR1 SGHDN and CDR2 FVKESK. This CDR3 has 15 amino acids. The chain's CDR3 is CASSYLSGSPYEQYF. The CDR3, as DNA: TGTGCCAGCAGCTACCTAAGCGGGAGTCCCTACGAGCAGTACTTC.

V is TRBV6-5 and J is TRBJ1-1, with D perhaps matching TRBD1 (5 bases). The CDR3 extends over 12 amino acids. The V and J ends lost 7 bases and 4 bases respectively, with 10 bases between them. CDR1 is MNHEY and CDR2 is SVGAGI in the germline V gene. CDR3 DNA sequence: TGTGCCAGCACAGGGTGGGCCACTGAAGCTTTCTTT. Translation: CASTGWATEAFF.

The J gene is TRBJ2-7, the V gene TRBV5-1; D possibly corresponds to TRBD2 (6 bases). The germline V gene has CDR1 SGHRS and CDR2 YFSETQ. Trimming cost V 0 bases and J 0 bases, with 10 bases left between them. The length of the CDR3 is 15 residues. The CDR3 coding sequence is TGCGCCAGCAGCTTGGATGCTAGCGCCTCCTACGAGCAGTACTTC. Protein product: CASSLDASASYEQYF. Based on the CDR3 plus reference TRBV5-1 and TRBJ2-7, the full variable domain is KAGVTQTPRYLIKTRGQQVTLSCSPISGHRSVSWYQQTPGQGLQFLFEYFSETQRNKGNFPGRFSGRQFSNSRSEMNVSTLELGDSALYLCASSLDASASYEQYFGPGTRLTVT.

This chain links TRBV7-9 with TRBJ2-4; D is possibly TRBD2 (6 bases). This CDR3 has 15 residues. Germline values: CDR1 SEHNR, CDR2 FQNEAQ (reference sequence). The V end was cut by 1 base, the J end by 6 bases, with 13 bases between. CDR3 in DNA: TGTGCCAGCAGCTTAGTGTCAGCCGGGGGAAACATTCAGTACTTC. This gives the protein CASSLVSAGGNIQYF.

The rearrangement links TRBV28 to TRBJ2-1, with D possibly TRBD2 on 5 matching bases. V lost 7 bases, J lost 7 bases, and 20 bases lay in between. CDR1 MDHEN and CDR2 SYDVKM come from the germline V gene. This CDR3 has 15 amino acids. Written as DNA, the CDR3 is TGTGCCAGCAAGGCGTGGGGAACGGAGGCGAATGAGCAGTTCTTC. Its protein product is CASKAWGTEANEQFF.

This clone was observed a handful of times. The chain combines TRBV24-1 with TRBJ1-1; D might be TRBD1 (5 bases). Trimming removed 6 bases at V and 1 base at J, with 5 bases between. CDR3 length equals 12 residues. The germline V gene encodes CDR1 KGHDR and CDR2 SFDVKD. As DNA, the CDR3 is TGTGCCACCAGTCAGGGGAACACTGAAGCTTTCTTT. Its protein is CATSQGNTEAFF.

The V gene is TRBV11-2, the J gene TRBJ2-2; tentatively, D is TRBD1 (5 bases). CDR1 is SGHAT, CDR2 FQNNGV, per germline. Trimming stripped 3 bases from V and 6 bases from J, with 8 bases between. The CDR3 extends over 13 amino acids. CDR3 DNA: TGTGCCAGCAGCTTTAAGGGGCCCGGGGAGCTGTTTTTT. Its translation is CASSFKGPGELFF.